The 6 T cell receptor beta chains listed next were all sequenced from one sample in a study of Ad26.COV2.S vaccination and SARS-CoV-2 variants. Libraries were prepared by immunoSEQ multiplex PCR; TCRdb keeps only in-frame clonotypes and omits some of them. In the table there are more than 250,000 clones, around 87% of which are singletons. Treatment meaning: 19 received Ad26.COV2.S at low or high dose, single or two shots; roughly 5 received placebo; per-sample allocation not given. Sample collection was performed on day 63 after the first vaccine or placebo injection. The material sequenced was peripheral blood, taken in a trial of Ad26.COV2.S vaccine versus placebo. The receptors derive from a person between 18 and 60 years old who received the Ad26.COV2.S COVID-19 vaccine or a placebo.

The CDR3, as DNA: TGTGCCAGCAGCATTTACAACTACGAGCAGTACTTC. Protein sequence: CASSIYNYEQYF. The V gene is TRBV5-6, the J gene TRBJ2-7; D not resolved. V dropped 4 bases and J dropped 3 bases, with 8 bases sitting between them. This CDR3 comprises 12 residues. Looked up from germline, CDR1 is SGHDT and CDR2 is YYEEEE.

V and J are TRBV5-1 and TRBJ1-1, with 10 bases aligning to TRBD1. V lost 0 bases and J lost 7; bases outside the gene matches: 18. This CDR3 contains 19 residues. Germline-derived CDR1 and CDR2 are SGHRS and YFSETQ. Here the CDR3 reads CASSLVGSGQGIMGGEAFF. In DNA form, the CDR3 reads TGCGCCAGCAGCTTGGTCGGCTCGGGACAGGGGATAATGGGCGGTGAAGCTTTCTTT.

The gene calls are TRBV5-1 and TRBJ2-3; 13 bases are a match to TRBD2. The CDR3 contains 15 residues. The V segment lost 6 bases and the J segment 7 bases; nucleotides outside the gene matches: 8. The germline CDR1 and CDR2 sequences are SGHRS and YFSETQ. CDR3 loop: CASTGTSGTGYTQYF. In DNA, the CDR3 is TGCGCCAGCACCGGGACTAGCGGGACAGGATATACGCAGTATTTT.

The rearrangement joins TRBV30 to TRBJ1-2, with 8 bases matching TRBD1. V shed 2 bases and J 2 bases; nucleotides not matched to a gene: 7. Germline CDR1 and CDR2: GTSNPN and SVGIG (reference sequence). The CDR3 loop spans 15 amino acids. Written as DNA, the CDR3 is TGTGCCTGGAGTCGTCCCAGGGGGCGAAACTATGGCTACACCTTC. Protein: CAWSRPRGRNYGYTF.

This clone appeared once. The rearrangement uses TRBV9 and TRBJ2-5; 12 bases fit TRBD2. J was trimmed by 7 bases and V by 0 bases; bases with no gene match: 7. CDR1 and CDR2 (germline): SGDLS, YYNGEE. The CDR3 covers 16 residues. Here the CDR3 reads CASSVDLAGGPGTQYF. CDR3 DNA: TGTGCCAGCAGCGTAGACCTAGCGGGGGGGCCGGGGACCCAGTACTTC.

This clone has just a few counts. The chain carries TRBV27 and TRBJ1-2; no reliable D call. V was clipped by 6 bases and J by 7 bases, with 15 bases between them. CDR1 and CDR2 from the germline V gene are MNHEY and SMNVEV (reference sequence). This CDR3 region has 13 residues. The CDR3 sequence: CASRGILGSGYTF. CDR3 in DNA: TGTGCCAGCAGAGGGATCTTAGGGAGTGGCTACACCTTC.